One and the same sample provided the 9 T cell receptor beta chains below, sequenced in a study of molecular identifiers for immune sequencing clone quantification. Using its own MiXCR run on the PCR reads, TCRdb lists one record per CDR3 protein. The sample yields about 640,000 distinct CDR3 sequences, 20% seen once. The sample was naive CD8+ T cells from blood, with Jurkat cell RNA spiked in. Described subset: FACS-sorted CD8+CD4-CCR7+CD45RA+ naive T cells. The receptors here all came from a human donor in good health. Some libraries in this study had Jurkat cell RNA spiked in.

This clonotype was seen repeatedly, ten times or more. V usage is TRBV13 and J usage is TRBJ1-4, with unresolved D. The germline V and J ends were trimmed by 5 bases and 2 bases, with 12 bases remaining between them. The CDR3 is 15 amino acids. Germline assignment: CDR1 PRHDT and CDR2 FYEKMQ (reference sequence). The CDR3 reads CASSHRAGTNEKLFF. The CDR3 nucleotides are TGTGCCAGCAGCCACCGGGCAGGTACTAATGAAAAACTGTTTTTT.

This clonotype was picked up many times. CDR3 DNA: TGCGCCAGCAGCCAACAAACGGACTCACATTACGCAGATACGCAGTATTTT. This encodes CASSQQTDSHYADTQYF. This chain uses TRBV4-1 with TRBJ2-3; D possibly corresponds to TRBD2 (5 bases). Trimming shortened V by 2 bases and J by 4 bases, and 19 bases separated the two germline ends. Germline lookup yields CDR1 MGHRA and CDR2 YSYEKL. This CDR3 is 17 amino acids long.

With regard to this clonotype: It may be a read error: a sequence one base away is much more abundant. The chain couples TRBV12-3 or TRBV12-4 to TRBJ2-4; D ambiguous. The CDR3 totals 14 residues. The CDR3 is CASSFQIAKYIQYF. The CDR3 coding sequence is TGTGCCAGCAGTTTCCAAATAGCCAAATACATTCAGTACTTC.

This clonotype came up a few times. V usage is TRBV3-1 and J usage is TRBJ2-1, with a tentative D call TRBD1 (6 bases). This CDR3 has 15 residues. Germline CDR1 is LGHDT and CDR2 is YNNKEL (reference sequence). The ends were cut back, 5 bases at V and 4 bases at J, with 15 bases in the middle. CDR3 protein: CASSKPGQGYNEQFF. In DNA form, the CDR3 reads TGTGCCAGCAGCAAACCGGGACAAGGGTACAATGAGCAGTTCTTC.

The table lists this clonotype with many counts. The V and J genes are TRBV4-1 and TRBJ1-1; perhaps TRBD1 as D (5 bases). The V and J ends lost 3 bases and 8 bases respectively, with 13 bases between them. This CDR3 is built from 13 residues. Germline V gene data show CDR1 as MGHRA and CDR2 as YSYEKL. CDR3 nucleotides: TGCGCCAGCAGCCATGGGGCAAGGGGCGAAGCTTTCTTT. Protein sequence: CASSHGARGEAFF.

Many counts were recorded for this clonotype. The CDR3 coding sequence is TGTGCCAGCAGTGATGCCGCAGGGTCCAATGAGCAGTTCTTC. Translated: CASSDAAGSNEQFF. This chain links TRBV25-1 with TRBJ2-1; D possibly corresponds to TRBD1 (5 bases). This CDR3 has 14 amino acids. The V gene's germline CDR1 is MGHDK and CDR2 SYGVNS. Between the trimmed V and J ends, which lost 3 bases and 6 bases, there was a span of 12 bases.

This clonotype was seen a few times. The DNA for the CDR3 is TGCAGTGCTAGACAGGGATACCCGGGACTAGCGGAAATGAACACCGGGGAGCTGTTTTTT. This sequence encodes CSARQGYPGLAEMNTGELFF. The genes are TRBV20-1 and TRBJ2-2, with 11 positions matching TRBD2. The J segment lost 1 base and the V segment lost 2 bases, leaving 15 bases of the junction unmatched. The CDR3 is 20 amino acids. CDR1 and CDR2 (germline): DFQATT, SNEGSKA (reference sequence).

The J gene is TRBJ2-3, the V gene TRBV5-1; D remains ambiguous. The CDR3 runs to 16 residues. The V and J ends lost 3 bases and 0 bases respectively, with 14 bases between them. The germline gives CDR1 SGHRS, CDR2 YFSETQ. Here the CDR3 DNA reads TGCGCCAGCAGCTCCGCGGCGGCTTGTAGCACAGATACGCAGTATTTT. Translated: CASSSAAACSTDTQYF.

This clonotype was detected a few times. Written as DNA, the CDR3 is TGTGCCACCAGCAGAGATTTAGGGTACAATGAGCAGTTCTTC. Residues: CATSRDLGYNEQFF. The chain links TRBV15 to TRBJ2-1, with no clear D. CDR3 length: 14 residues. Trimming took 0 bases from V and 4 from J, leaving 7 bases between them. Germline V gene lookup returns CDR1 LNHNV and CDR2 YYDKDF (reference sequence).